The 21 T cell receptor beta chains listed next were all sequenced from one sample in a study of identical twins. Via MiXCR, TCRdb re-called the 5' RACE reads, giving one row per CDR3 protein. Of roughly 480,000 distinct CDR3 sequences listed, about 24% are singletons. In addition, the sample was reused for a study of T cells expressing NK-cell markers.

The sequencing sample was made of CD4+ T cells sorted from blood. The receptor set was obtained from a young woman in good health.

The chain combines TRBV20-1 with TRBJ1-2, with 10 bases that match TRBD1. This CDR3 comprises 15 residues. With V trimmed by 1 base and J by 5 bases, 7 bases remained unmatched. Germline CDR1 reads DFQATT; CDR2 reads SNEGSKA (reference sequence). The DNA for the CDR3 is TGCAGTGCTAGAGCTGGGACAGGGGTTTTGTATGGCTACACCTTC. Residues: CSARAGTGVLYGYTF.

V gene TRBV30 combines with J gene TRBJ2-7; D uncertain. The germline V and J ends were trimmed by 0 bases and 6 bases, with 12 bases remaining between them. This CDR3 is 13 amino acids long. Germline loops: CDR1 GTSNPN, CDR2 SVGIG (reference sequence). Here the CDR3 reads CAWSVAELSEQYF. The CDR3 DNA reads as TGTGCCTGGAGTGTGGCAGAATTGAGCGAGCAGTACTTC.

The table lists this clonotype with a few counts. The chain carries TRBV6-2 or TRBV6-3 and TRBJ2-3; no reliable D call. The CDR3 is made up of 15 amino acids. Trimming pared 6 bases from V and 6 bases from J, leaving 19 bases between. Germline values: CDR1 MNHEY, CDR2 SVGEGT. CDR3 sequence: CASRREREPWDTQYF. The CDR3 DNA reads TGTGCCAGCAGACGAGAGCGAGAGCCTTGGGATACGCAGTATTTT.

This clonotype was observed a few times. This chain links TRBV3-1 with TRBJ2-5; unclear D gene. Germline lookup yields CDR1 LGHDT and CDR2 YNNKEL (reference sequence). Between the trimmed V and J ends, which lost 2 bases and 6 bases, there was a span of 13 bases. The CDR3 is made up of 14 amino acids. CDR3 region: CASSQTGGLQTQYF. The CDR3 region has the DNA TGTGCCAGCAGCCAAACGGGCGGTTTGCAGACCCAGTACTTC.

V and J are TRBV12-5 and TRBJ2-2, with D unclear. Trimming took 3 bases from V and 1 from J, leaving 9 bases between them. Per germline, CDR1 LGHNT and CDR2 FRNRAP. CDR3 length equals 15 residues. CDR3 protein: CASGFQVMNTGELFF. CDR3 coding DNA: TGTGCTAGTGGTTTCCAAGTAATGAACACCGGGGAGCTGTTTTTT.

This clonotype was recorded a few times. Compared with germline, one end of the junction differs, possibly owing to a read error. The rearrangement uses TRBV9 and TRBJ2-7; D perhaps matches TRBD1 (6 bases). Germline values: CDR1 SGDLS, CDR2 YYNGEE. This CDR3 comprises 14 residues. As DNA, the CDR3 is TGTGCCAGCAGCGTATCACAGGGCTCCCACGAGCAGTACTTC. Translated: CASSVSQGSHEQYF.

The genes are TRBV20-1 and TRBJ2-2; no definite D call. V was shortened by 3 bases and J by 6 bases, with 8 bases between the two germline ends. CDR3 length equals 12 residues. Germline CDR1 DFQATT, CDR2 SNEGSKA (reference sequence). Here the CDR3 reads CSARAISGELFF. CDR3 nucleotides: TGCAGTGCTAGGGCTATCTCCGGGGAGCTGTTTTTT.

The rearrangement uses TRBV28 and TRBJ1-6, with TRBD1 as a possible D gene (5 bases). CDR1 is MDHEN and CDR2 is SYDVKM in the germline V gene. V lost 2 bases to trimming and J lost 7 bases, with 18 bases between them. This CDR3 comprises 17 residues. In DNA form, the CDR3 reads TGTGCCAGCAGTTTACACCTCAGCGCAGGGCGGAATTCACCCCTCCACTTT. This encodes CASSLHLSAGRNSPLHF.

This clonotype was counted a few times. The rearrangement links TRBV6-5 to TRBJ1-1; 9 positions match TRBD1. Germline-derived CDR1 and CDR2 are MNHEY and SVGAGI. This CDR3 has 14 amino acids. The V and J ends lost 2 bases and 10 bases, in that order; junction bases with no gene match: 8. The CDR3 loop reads CASSYGADRGGAFF. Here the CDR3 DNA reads TGTGCCAGCAGTTACGGGGCGGACAGGGGAGGAGCTTTCTTT.

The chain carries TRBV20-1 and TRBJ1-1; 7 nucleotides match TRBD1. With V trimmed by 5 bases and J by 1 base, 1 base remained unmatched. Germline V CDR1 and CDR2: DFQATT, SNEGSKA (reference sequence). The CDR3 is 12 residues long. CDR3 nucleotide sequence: TGCAGTGCTCACAGGGGGAACACTGAAGCTTTCTTT. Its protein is CSAHRGNTEAFF.

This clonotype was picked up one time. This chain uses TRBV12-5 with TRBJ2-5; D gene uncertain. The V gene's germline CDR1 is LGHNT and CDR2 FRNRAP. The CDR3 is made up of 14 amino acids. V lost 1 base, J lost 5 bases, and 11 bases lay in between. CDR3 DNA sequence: TGTGCTAGTGGTTTGGGGTCCTTGAGGGAGACCCAGTACTTC. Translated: CASGLGSLRETQYF.

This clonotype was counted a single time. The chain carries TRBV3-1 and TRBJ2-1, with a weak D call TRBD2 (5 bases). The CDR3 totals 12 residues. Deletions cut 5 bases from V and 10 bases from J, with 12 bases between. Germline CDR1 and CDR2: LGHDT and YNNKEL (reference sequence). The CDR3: CASSTHPSEQFF. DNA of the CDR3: TGTGCCAGCAGCACCCACCCTAGCGAGCAGTTCTTC.

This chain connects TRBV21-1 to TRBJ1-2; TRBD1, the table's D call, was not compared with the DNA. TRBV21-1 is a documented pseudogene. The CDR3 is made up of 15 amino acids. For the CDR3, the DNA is TGTGCCAGCACGGCCAGGGGGCCCGATATCTATGGCTACACCTTC. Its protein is CASTARGPDIYGYTF.

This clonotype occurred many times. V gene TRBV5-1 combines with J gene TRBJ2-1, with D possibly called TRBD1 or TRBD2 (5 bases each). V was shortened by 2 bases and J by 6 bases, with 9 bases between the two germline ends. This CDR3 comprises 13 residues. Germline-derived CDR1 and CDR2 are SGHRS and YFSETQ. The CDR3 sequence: CASSFSRGNEQFF. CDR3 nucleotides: TGCGCCAGCAGCTTTTCGAGGGGCAATGAGCAGTTCTTC. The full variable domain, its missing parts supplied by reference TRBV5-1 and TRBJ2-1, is KAGVTQTPRYLIKTRGQQVTLSCSPISGHRSVSWYQQTPGQGLQFLFEYFSETQRNKGNFPGRFSGRQFSNSRSEMNVSTLELGDSALYLCASSFSRGNEQFFGPGTRLTVL.

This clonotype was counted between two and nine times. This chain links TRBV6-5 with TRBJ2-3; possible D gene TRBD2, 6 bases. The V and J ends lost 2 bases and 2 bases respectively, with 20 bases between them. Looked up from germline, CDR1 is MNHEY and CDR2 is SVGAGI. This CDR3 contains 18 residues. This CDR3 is CASSYPKRIAATTDTQYF. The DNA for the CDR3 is TGTGCCAGCAGTTACCCAAAAAGGATAGCGGCGACCACAGATACGCAGTATTTT.

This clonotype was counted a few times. The CDR3 region has the DNA TGTGCCAGCAGCGGGGACAGGGATGAGCAGTTCTTC. This gives the protein CASSGDRDEQFF. This chain links TRBV9 with TRBJ2-1; 9 bases line up with TRBD1. This CDR3 spans 12 amino acids. After removal of 3 bases from V and 8 bases from J, the junction contained 0 bases not matched to a gene. Per the germline V gene, CDR1 is SGDLS and CDR2 is YYNGEE.

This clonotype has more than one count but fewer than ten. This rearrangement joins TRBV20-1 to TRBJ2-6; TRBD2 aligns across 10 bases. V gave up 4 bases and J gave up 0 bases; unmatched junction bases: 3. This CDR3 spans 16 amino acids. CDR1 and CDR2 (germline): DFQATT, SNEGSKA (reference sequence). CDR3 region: CSAIAGGISGANVLTF. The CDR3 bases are TGCAGTGCTATAGCGGGAGGCATCTCTGGGGCCAACGTCCTGACTTTC.

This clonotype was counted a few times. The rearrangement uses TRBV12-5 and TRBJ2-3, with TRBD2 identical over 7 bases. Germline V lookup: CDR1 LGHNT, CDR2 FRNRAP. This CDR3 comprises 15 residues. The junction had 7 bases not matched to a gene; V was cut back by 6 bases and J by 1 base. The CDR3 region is CASGHRAGGTDTQYF. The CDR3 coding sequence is TGTGCTAGTGGCCACCGGGCGGGGGGCACAGATACGCAGTATTTT.

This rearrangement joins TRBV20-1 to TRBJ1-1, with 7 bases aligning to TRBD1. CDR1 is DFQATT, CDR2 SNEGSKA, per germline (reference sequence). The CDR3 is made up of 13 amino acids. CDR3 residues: CIGPGQVNTEAFF. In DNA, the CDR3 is TGCATAGGCCCCGGACAGGTGAACACTGAAGCTTTCTTT.

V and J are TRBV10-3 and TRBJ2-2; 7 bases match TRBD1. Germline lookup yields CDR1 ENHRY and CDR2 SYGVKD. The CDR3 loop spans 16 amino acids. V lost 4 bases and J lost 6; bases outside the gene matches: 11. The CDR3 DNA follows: TGTGCCATCAGTGGAAAAGGGGGCTCATACGCCGGGGAGCTGTTTTTT. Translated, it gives CAISGKGGSYAGELFF.

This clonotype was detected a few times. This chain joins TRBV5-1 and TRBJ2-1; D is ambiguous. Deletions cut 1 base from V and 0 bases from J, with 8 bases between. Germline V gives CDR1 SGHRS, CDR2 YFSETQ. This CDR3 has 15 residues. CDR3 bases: TGCGCCAGCAGCTTGACACACAGCTCCTACAATGAGCAGTTCTTC. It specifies CASSLTHSSYNEQFF.